These T cell receptor beta chains were read from a single sample in a study of cytomegalovirus exposure and HLA in healthy donors. Using immunoSEQ multiplex PCR, the repertoire was profiled, and TCRdb retains in-frame clones only, with some absent. This table holds 100,000 to 150,000 clones, 75% to 90% found once. The sample consisted of PBMCs. These receptors came from a man aged 40-55 years in good health and CMV-seronegative. Both conserved end residues are part of each CDR3. Fields, in order: J gene, D gene, clone size, V gene, CDR3 protein, CDR3 DNA. A D gene is named only where the DNA matches it firmly. The listing skips clone size in some rows; elsewhere it reads once, few, many or a size class.

>TRBJ1-6|.|.|TRBV5-1
CASSTGLRPDNSPLHF
TGCGCCAGCAGCACCGGACTGCGGCCTGATAATTCACCCCTCCACTTT
>TRBJ1-2|.|.|TRBV6-5
CASSSPGRDSRYGYTF
TGTGCCAGCAGTTCCCCGGGCAGGGACTCCCGCTATGGCTACACCTTC
>TRBJ1-5|TRBD1|.|TRBV30
CAWSGRGLENQPQHF
TGTGCCTGGAGCGGCAGGGGGCTGGAAAATCAGCCCCAGCATTTT
>TRBJ2-7|TRBD1|.|TRBV27
CASSFGTAYEQYF
TGTGCCAGCAGTTTTGGGACAGCCTACGAGCAGTACTTC
>TRBJ2-2|.|.|TRBV28
CASRVGTHTGELFF
TGTGCCAGCAGGGTCGGGACTCACACCGGGGAGCTGTTTTTT
>TRBJ2-7|TRBD2|.|TRBV5-8
CASSPGWGEPAGGKYEQYF
TGTGCCAGCAGCCCGGGGTGGGGAGAGCCTGCGGGAGGAAAGTACGAGCAGTACTTC
>TRBJ2-5|.|.|TRBV6-6
CASIPSGQETQYF
TGTGCCAGCATCCCGTCAGGACAAGAGACCCAGTACTTC
>TRBJ2-2|.|.|TRBV7-2
CASSPPRTGELFF
TGTGCCAGCAGCCCCCCGCGCACCGGGGAGCTGTTTTTT
>TRBJ2-2|.|.|TRBV6-6
CAIQNTGELFF
TGTGCCATCCAAAACACCGGGGAGCTGTTTTTT
>TRBJ2-7|.|.|TRBV4-1
CASSQTQGGDEQYF
TGCGCCAGCAGCCAAACACAGGGGGGGGACGAGCAGTACTTC
>TRBJ1-5|.|.|TRBV28
CASSIQPTGGNQPQHF
TGTGCCAGCAGTATCCAACCGACAGGAGGCAATCAGCCCCAGCATTTT
>TRBJ2-7|.|.|TRBV5-6
CASSFLMVGTYEQYF
TGTGCCAGCAGCTTCCTTATGGTCGGGACCTACGAGCAGTACTTC
>TRBJ2-4|TRBD1|.|TRBV6-6
CASSTGTGGIQYF
TGTGCCAGCAGCACCGGGACAGGGGGCATTCAGTACTTC
>TRBJ2-3|TRBD2|.|TRBV6-1
CASSEEGGADTQYF
TGTGCCAGCAGTGAAGAGGGAGGGGCAGATACGCAGTATTTT
>TRBJ2-1|TRBD2|.|TRBV29-1
CSVERTSGYNEQFF
TGCAGCGTTGAGCGGACTAGCGGCTACAATGAGCAGTTCTTC
>TRBJ1-1|TRBD1|.|TRBV10-2
CASRTGIATEAFF
TGCGCCAGCAGGACAGGGATCGCCACTGAAGCTTTCTTT
>TRBJ1-1|TRBD1|few|TRBV18
CASSQDRLNTEAFF
TGTGCCAGCTCACAGGACAGGCTAAACACTGAAGCTTTCTTT
>TRBJ2-7|.|few|TRBV28
CASLAGTQPYEQYF
TGTGCCAGCCTTGCCGGGACACAGCCCTACGAGCAGTACTTC
>TRBJ1-5|.|once|TRBV18
CASSPMDTDQPQHF
TGTGCCAGCTCACCCATGGACACGGATCAGCCCCAGCATTTT
>TRBJ1-1|.|.|TRBV29-1
CSVEDQGNTEAFF
TGCAGCGTTGAAGATCAGGGGAACACTGAAGCTTTCTTT
>TRBJ1-4|.|.|TRBV28
CASSYSGGWEKLFF
TGTGCCAGCAGTTATTCTGGGGGCTGGGAAAAACTGTTTTTT
>TRBJ2-4|.|.|TRBV2
CASRGQGAKNIQYF
TGTGCCAGCAGGGGGCAGGGGGCCAAAAACATTCAGTACTTC
>TRBJ1-5|TRBD1|.|TRBV19
CASSMGQGASNQPQHF
TGTGCCAGTAGTATGGGGCAGGGGGCGAGCAATCAGCCCCAGCATTTT
>TRBJ1-1|.|.|TRBV6-5
CASSRPGVRTEAFF
TGTGCCAGCAGTCGGCCAGGGGTACGGACTGAAGCTTTCTTT
>TRBJ1-1|.|.|TRBV4-3
CASSQVLGEVTEAFF
TGCGCCAGCAGCCAAGTGCTAGGGGAAGTAACTGAAGCTTTCTTT
>TRBJ1-1|.|.|TRBV28
CASSPRLGNTEAFF
TGTGCCAGCAGTCCAAGACTGGGGAACACTGAAGCTTTCTTT
>TRBJ2-2|.|.|TRBV5-1
CASSLLAGKNTGELFF
TGCGCCAGCAGCTTGCTGGCGGGGAAGAACACCGGGGAGCTGTTTTTT
>TRBJ1-1|TRBD1|.|TRBV6-5
CASKVQGAYTEAFF
TGTGCCAGCAAGGTCCAGGGGGCTTACACTGAAGCTTTCTTT
>TRBJ1-6|.|few|TRBV7-2
CASSPPGQGSPLHF
TGTGCCAGCAGCCCCCCAGGTCAGGGTTCACCCCTCCACTTT
>TRBJ1-5|.|.|TRBV6-6
CASSYSQGRVGQPQHF
TGTGCCAGCAGTTACTCTCAGGGAAGGGTCGGGCAGCCCCAGCATTTT
>TRBJ2-1|.|.|TRBV4-3
CASSQNRYPLGEQFF
TGCGCCAGCAGCCAAAACAGGTACCCTTTGGGTGAGCAGTTCTTC
>TRBJ2-1|.|.|TRBV7-3
CASSWLQGGEQFF
TGTGCCAGCAGCTGGCTACAGGGGGGGGAGCAGTTCTTC
>TRBJ2-6|.|once|TRBV7-2
CAIGRGANVLTF
TGTGCCATTGGGCGTGGGGCCAACGTCCTGACTTTC
>TRBJ2-3|.|.|TRBV6-5
CASSRNRDTQYF
TGTGCCAGCAGCCGCAATCGGGATACGCAGTATTTT
>TRBJ1-4|TRBD1|few|TRBV19
CASRADRRINEKLFF
TGTGCCAGTAGAGCGGACAGGAGGATTAATGAAAAACTGTTTTTT
>TRBJ2-4|.|.|TRBV27
CASSLGGAGIQYF
TGTGCCAGCAGTTTAGGGGGGGCTGGCATTCAGTACTTC
>TRBJ2-2|.|.|TRBV5-1
CASSDREDTGELFF
TGCGCCAGCAGTGACAGGGAGGACACCGGGGAGCTGTTTTTT
>TRBJ1-2|.|.|TRBV10-2
CASSITGNYGYTF
TGCGCCAGCAGCATTACAGGGAACTATGGCTACACCTTC
>TRBJ2-2|.|.|TRBV9
CASSVAVQGSGELFF
TGTGCCAGCAGCGTTGCCGTCCAGGGTTCCGGGGAGCTGTTTTTT